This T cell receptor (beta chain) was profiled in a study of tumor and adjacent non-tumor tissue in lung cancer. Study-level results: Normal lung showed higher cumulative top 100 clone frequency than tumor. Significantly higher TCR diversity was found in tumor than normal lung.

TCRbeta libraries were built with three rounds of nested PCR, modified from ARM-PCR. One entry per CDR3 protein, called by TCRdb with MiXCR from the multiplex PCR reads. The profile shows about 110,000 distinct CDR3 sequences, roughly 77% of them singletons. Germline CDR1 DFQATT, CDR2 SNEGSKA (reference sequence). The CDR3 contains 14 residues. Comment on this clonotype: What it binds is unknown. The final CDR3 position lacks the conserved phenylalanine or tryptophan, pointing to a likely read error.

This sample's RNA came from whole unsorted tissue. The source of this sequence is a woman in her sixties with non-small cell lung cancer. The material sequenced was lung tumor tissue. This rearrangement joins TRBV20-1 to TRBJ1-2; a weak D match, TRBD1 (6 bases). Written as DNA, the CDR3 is TGCAGAGCTCTACCCGGACAGAGGGGCTATGGCTACACCTTA. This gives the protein CRALPGQRGYGYTL.